This T cell receptor beta chain comes out of a study of identifying expanded T cells in peripheral blood. This clone was observed once. Trimming removed 5 bases from V and 3 bases from J; junction bases left unmatched: 5. From germline, CDR1 is SGHTA and CDR2 FQGNSA. The CDR3 loop spans 15 amino acids. Here immunoSEQ multiplex PCR was the method, and the copy in TCRdb shows in-frame clones only, minus some. The table shows about 110,000 clones, with around 89% occurring only once. Healthy donors had no documented immune events, such as infections, while sampled. This TCR derives from a person aged 18 to 75 in good health. The genes are TRBV7-2 and TRBJ1-3; the match to TRBD1 covers 9 bases. The sample taken for sequencing was blood. The CDR3 region is CASSITGGSGNTIYF. The CDR3 bases are TGTGCCAGCAGCATTACAGGGGGCAGTGGAAACACCATATATTTT.